One T cell receptor (beta chain) is described in this entry. Its antigen is unidentified. The data are from a study of OX40 agonist ivuxolimab in advanced cancers. Looking at the study overall: Dosing consisted of intravenous ivuxolimab at 0.01 to 10 mg/kg every 2 weeks.

Germline V gene lookup returns CDR1 SGHNT and CDR2 YENEEA. CDR3 length equals 16 residues. The V and J ends lost 2 bases and 8 bases, in that order; junction bases with no gene match: 7. Blood sampling was done at baseline, cycle 4 day 1, and cycle 7 day 1. Repertoires were generated with immunoSEQ multiplex PCR, while TCRdb's copy carries only in-frame clones and drops some. The profile shows tens of thousands of clones, about 88% of them singletons. Whole-study results and caveats: Relatively little clonal expansion, among the lowest observed, appeared in partial responders at 0.1-3.0 mg/kg. Undetermined was the antigen specificity of the expanded peripheral T cells.

The clonotype comes from an adult with an advanced solid tumor such as melanoma, head and neck, liver or kidney cancer. The material sequenced was CD4+ or CD8+ T cells sorted from blood, taken in a trial of the OX40 agonist ivuxolimab. The gene calls are TRBV11-3 and TRBJ2-1, with 12 bases identical to TRBD2. The CDR3: CASSLTSGTSGYEQFF. DNA of the CDR3: TGTGCCAGCAGCTTAACATCCGGGACTAGCGGGTATGAGCAGTTCTTC.